The 18 T cell receptor beta chains below all came from one sample that was sequenced in a study of human T cells and chemical hapten exposure. Using its own MiXCR run on the RACE reads, TCRdb lists one record per CDR3 protein. The sample carries about 71,000 distinct CDR3 sequences, around 9.5% recorded once. Time point defined: patch test 1, 2 weeks after DPC sensitization. Described treatment: therapeutic diphenylcyclopropenone sensitization with weekly scalp DPC. This sample comprised whole blood, obtained in connection with sensitization to the hapten diphenylcyclopropenone (DPC). All receptors come from a woman in her forties with alopecia areata. Some clones in this sample may be carry-over from other donors' samples.

This clonotype was counted many times. CDR3 sequence: CASSPPTGFYGYTF. The CDR3 coding sequence is TGTGCCAGCAGCCCTCCGACAGGGTTCTATGGCTACACCTTC. The chain joins TRBV5-6 to TRBJ1-2; TRBD1 matches 7 bases. CDR1 and CDR2 (germline): SGHDT, YYEEEE. The junction had 7 bases not matched to a gene; V was cut back by 4 bases and J by 4 bases. The CDR3 length is 14 residues.

Ten or more counts support this clonotype. V and J are TRBV10-3 and TRBJ1-1; D is perhaps TRBD1 (5 bases). In germline, CDR1 is ENHRY, CDR2 SYGVKD. V shed 9 bases and J shed 4 bases, with 9 bases lying between them. The CDR3 sequence is 11 residues long. The DNA of the CDR3 is TGTGCCATACAAGGGGCCACTGAAGCTTTCTTT. Encoded protein: CAIQGATEAFF.

At least ten counts were recorded for this clonotype. The genes are TRBV4-2 and TRBJ2-7; a weak D match, TRBD1 (6 bases). Looked up from germline, CDR1 is LGHNA and CDR2 is YNFKEQ. The CDR3 extends over 15 amino acids. V was pared by 3 bases and J by 5 bases, with 17 bases between. In DNA, the CDR3 is TGTGCCAGCAGCCAGGCAACCGGGACACTCCACGAGCAGTACTTC. This translates into CASSQATGTLHEQYF.

This chain links TRBV2 with TRBJ2-2, with 10 nucleotides matching TRBD1. Trimming at V came to 5 bases and at J to 5 bases, leaving 11 bases not matched to a gene. Germline V lookup: CDR1 SNHLY, CDR2 FYNNEI. This CDR3 spans 17 amino acids. The CDR3 loop is CASSPRQGASSTGELFF. CDR3 nucleotide sequence: TGTGCCAGCAGTCCCCGACAGGGGGCGAGTTCTACCGGGGAGCTGTTTTTT.

Turning to this clonotype: With a much larger clone just one base away, this may be a read error. This chain links TRBV30 with TRBJ1-4; 7 bases agree with TRBD1. Germline V CDR1 and CDR2: GTSNPN, SVGIG (reference sequence). CDR3 length: 15 residues. CDR3 sequence reads: CAWGVRRDSREKLFF. CDR3 bases: TGTGCCTGGGGTGTAAGAAGGGACAGCCGTGAAAAACTGTTTTTT.

The rearrangement joins TRBV2 to TRBJ1-5, with D possibly matching TRBD1 (6 bases). Trimming cost V 7 bases and J 5 bases, with 15 bases left between them. The CDR3 is made up of 14 amino acids. Per the germline V gene, CDR1 is SNHLY and CDR2 is FYNNEI. CDR3 bases: TGTGCCAGCATGGGGGCACAACTGCATCAGCCCCAGCATTTT. It translates to CASMGAQLHQPQHF.

The chain carries TRBV4-1 and TRBJ1-4, with a possible D match to TRBD1 (5 bases). The length of the CDR3 is 15 residues. Trimming pared 0 bases from V and 8 bases from J, leaving 13 bases between. CDR1 is MGHRA and CDR2 is YSYEKL in the germline V gene. The CDR3 coding sequence is TGCGCCAGCAGCCAAGAGGCCCAGGGCCAGGAAAAACTGTTTTTT. This translates into CASSQEAQGQEKLFF.

This clonotype occurred many times. This chain connects TRBV7-2 to TRBJ1-2; maybe TRBD1 (5 bases). Germline CDR1 SGHTA, CDR2 FQGNSA. V lost 1 base to trimming and J lost 3 bases, with 15 bases between them. The CDR3 loop spans 16 amino acids. For the CDR3, the DNA is TGTGCCAGCAGCTTAGGAATTCGGGACGGACACTATGGCTACACCTTC. Translation: CASSLGIRDGHYGYTF.

Of note for this clonotype: A much larger clone differs by one base, so this may be a read error. The CDR3 carries no conserved terminal phenylalanine or tryptophan, so it likely arises from a read error. The V and J genes are TRBV4-1 and TRBJ2-7; perhaps TRBD2 as D (6 bases). Germline CDR1 and CDR2: MGHRA and YSYEKL. Trimming took 3 bases from V and 0 from J, leaving 12 bases between them. The CDR3 has 15 amino acids. CDR3 DNA sequence: TGCGCCAGCAGCCAGTCGGGACTCGCCTCCTACGAGCAGTACTTG. This gives the protein CASSQSGLASYEQYL.

The sample holds many counts of this clonotype. V is TRBV2 and J is TRBJ2-3; 7 positions agree with TRBD1. This CDR3 region has 14 residues. CDR1 and CDR2 (germline): SNHLY, FYNNEI. With V trimmed by 6 bases and J by 0 bases, 3 bases remained unmatched. CDR3 sequence: CASRKGASTDTQYF. DNA for the CDR3: TGTGCCAGCAGGAAGGGGGCCAGCACAGATACGCAGTATTTT.

The chain combines TRBV6-2 or TRBV6-3 with TRBJ2-1; 9 nucleotides match TRBD2. The germline V gene encodes CDR1 MNHEY and CDR2 SVGEGT. There are 16 residues in the CDR3. V shed 4 bases and J 5 bases; nucleotides not matched to a gene: 9. The CDR3 protein is CASSWILAGLDNEQFF. Here the CDR3 DNA reads TGTGCCAGCAGTTGGATCCTAGCGGGGTTAGACAATGAGCAGTTCTTC.

This chain uses TRBV7-8 with TRBJ1-6; D possibly corresponds to TRBD1 (5 bases). This CDR3 is built from 18 residues. Trimming left V 5 bases short and J 0 bases short, with 17 bases between. Germline V gene data show CDR1 as SGHVS and CDR2 as FQNEAQ. Written as DNA, the CDR3 is TGTGCCAGCAGCCCGCTAGGGACCGTCAGCTCCTATAATTCACCCCTCCACTTT. Translated: CASSPLGTVSSYNSPLHF. The full variable domain, rest sourced from reference TRBV7-8 and TRBJ1-6, is GAGVSQSPRYKVAKRGQDVALRCDPISGHVSLFWYQQALGQGPEFLTYFQNEAQLDKSGLPSDRFFAERPEGSVSTLKIQRTQQEDSAVYLCASSPLGTVSSYNSPLHFGNGTRLTVT.

This clonotype has more than one count but fewer than ten. The rearrangement joins TRBV11-2 to TRBJ2-7; TRBD1 matches at 9 bases. CDR3 size: 15 residues. The germline V gene has CDR1 SGHAT and CDR2 FQNNGV. After removal of 1 base from V and 2 bases from J, the junction contained 3 bases not matched to a gene. The CDR3 nucleotides are TGTGCCAGCAGCTTAGTTGACAGGGGGGCCTACGAGCAGTACTTC. Translation gives CASSLVDRGAYEQYF.

The rearrangement uses TRBV29-1 and TRBJ2-7; a possible D gene is TRBD1 (6 bases). The V gene's germline CDR1 is SQVTM and CDR2 ANQGSEA. Trimming cost V 6 bases and J 0 bases, with 18 bases left between them. The length of the CDR3 is 15 residues. CDR3 in amino acids: CSVLDSYRSSYEQYF. The CDR3 nucleotides are TGCAGCGTACTGGACAGCTATCGGAGCTCCTACGAGCAGTACTTC.

This clonotype was counted between two and nine times. The chain is built from TRBV28 and TRBJ1-1; D is unclear. This CDR3 spans 13 amino acids. With 2 bases removed from V and 1 base from J, the gap between germline ends came to 5 bases. The V gene's germline CDR1 is MDHEN and CDR2 SYDVKM. The CDR3 is CASSLQANTEAFF. In DNA, the CDR3 is TGTGCCAGCAGTTTACAGGCGAACACTGAAGCTTTCTTT. Full variable domain (remainder filled in from reference TRBV28 and TRBJ1-1): DVKVTQSSRYLVKRTGEKVFLECVQDMDHENMFWYRQDPGLGLRLIYFSYDVKMKEKGDIPEGYSVSREKKERFSLILESASTNQTSMYLCASSLQANTEAFFGQGTRLTVV.

At least ten counts were recorded for this clonotype. The J gene is TRBJ1-1, the V gene TRBV14; D uncertain. There are 13 residues in the CDR3. V was cut by 2 bases and J by 2 bases, with 6 bases left in between. Germline V gene lookup returns CDR1 SGHDN and CDR2 FVKESK. In DNA, the CDR3 is TGTGCCAGCAGCCAATCAATTAACACTGAAGCTTTCTTT. Protein sequence: CASSQSINTEAFF. Based on the CDR3 plus reference TRBV14 and TRBJ1-1, the full variable domain is EAGVTQFPSHSVIEKGQTVTLRCDPISGHDNLYWYRRVMGKEIKFLLHFVKESKQDESGMPNNRFLAERTGGTYSTLKVQPAELEDSGVYFCASSQSINTEAFFGQGTRLTVV.

The rearrangement uses TRBV7-9 and TRBJ1-5, with D possibly matching TRBD1 (6 bases). Trimming stripped 3 bases from V and 0 bases from J, with 15 bases between. Germline V CDR1 and CDR2: SEHNR, FQNEAQ (reference sequence). The CDR3 is 17 residues long. The CDR3 nucleotides are TGTGCCAGCAGCTTCGTATTGGGGGCGGATAGCAATCAGCCCCAGCATTTT. Protein: CASSFVLGADSNQPQHF.

This clonotype was picked up many times. The rearrangement joins TRBV18 to TRBJ1-2; TRBD1 agrees at 9 bases. CDR3 length equals 14 residues. Germline V gives CDR1 KGHSH, CDR2 LQKENI. J lost 4 bases, V lost 3 bases, and 3 bases had no gene match. The CDR3 nucleotides are TGTGCCAGCTCACCCGACAGGGGGTCCTATGGCTACACCTTC. Translated: CASSPDRGSYGYTF.